The present T cell receptor (beta chain) was sequenced within a study of neurological immune-mediated disorders. TCRdb independently ran MiXCR on the 5' RACE reads; one entry per CDR3 protein. The repertoire holds 55,000 to 75,000 distinct CDR3 sequences, with 2% to 2.5% as singletons. V dropped 4 bases and J dropped 2 bases, with 12 bases sitting between them. Looked up from germline, CDR1 is MNHEY and CDR2 is SVGEGT. The CDR3 has 15 amino acids. This clonotype was counted ten times or more. This TCR was sampled from a man aged 50 to 60 with multiple sclerosis. What was sequenced was PBMCs. The chain employs TRBV6-2 or TRBV6-3 and TRBJ2-1; D call uncertain. As DNA, the CDR3 is TGTGCCAGCAGTTTGAGGCGGAACCCCTACAATGAGCAGTTCTTC. Amino acids: CASSLRRNPYNEQFF.